This T cell receptor (beta chain) is drawn from a study of cytomegalovirus exposure and HLA in healthy donors (dated by TCRdb to about 2017). In the study overall: According to a later analysis, one platform produced both the roughly 110 validation repertoires and the 720 or so repertoires of the first cohort. The aim of the study was to test whether cataloging public T cell receptors could identify signatures of past pathogen exposure. Besides the first cohort of 550 to 750 subjects, a separate validation cohort made up of over a hundred different subjects was used. To predict cytomegalovirus infection status, the study brought together high-throughput TCR immunosequencing, statistical association of individual TCRs with disease status, and machine learning.

A distance of 10 bases separates the germline ends of V and J, which lose 0 bases and 5 bases respectively. CDR1 is given as SGHNT and CDR2 as YENEEA, both from the germline V gene. Reading from cysteine to phenylalanine, the CDR3 counts 14 amino acids. Only the CDR3 portion is preserved as DNA: 42 bases, with reading frame beginning at the first base. The library was built by means of the immunoSEQ multiplex PCR assay. From the authors' description of their analysis: A statistical classification framework was developed to diagnose cytomegalovirus status using the catalog of TCR beta chain sequences. TCRdb re-hosts the immuneACCESS table, in-frame sequences only. Its copies lack some clones; in the studies checked, an unresolved V gene accounts for under half of them, and the cause for the rest is not known. V, J and clone size derive from that table, while D and trimming were established from the DNA sequence. The sample contains around 230,000 clones, around 86% of them found a single time. Over 0.95% of the sample is held by the ten biggest clonotypes.

Points the paper makes about the study in general: In vitro tests confirmed that a few of the cytomegalovirus-associated TCR beta chains recognize cytomegalovirus antigens. A later analysis had no HLA typing for the validation cohort, so co-occurrence there was scored across all 120 or so repertoires. A later analysis found that TCRs clustered in the first cohort also tended to co-occur in the 95 to 150 validation repertoires, with 94% of cluster scores above 0. Across donors, most TCR sequences were observed very rarely, whereas some public TCRs were present in many individuals. Cytomegalovirus status was reported to be diagnosed by the classifier with high specificity and sensitivity in both the original and validation cohorts. The authors suggested that the approach could potentially be generalized to other disease states and immunological phenotypes. In the study, about 150 TCR beta chains were listed as associated with cytomegalovirus.

Donors formed part of the validation cohort, which comprised 120 subjects and was distinct from the first cohort of 666 subjects. A remark on this clone: This clone's antigen is unknown. Base qualities are not provided; no much larger clone lies one nucleotide away.

Sequenced sample: PBMCs. This TCR was sampled from a woman younger than 45 in good health and CMV-seropositive. The V gene is TRBV11-3 and the J gene is TRBJ1-1, and possibly TRBD1, on 5 matching bases. The CDR3 corresponds to CASSLDPGDTEAFF. In nucleotide form, the sequence is TGTGCCAGCAGCTTAGATCCGGGGGATACTGAAGCTTTCTTT.